This TCR beta chain comes out of a study of graft-versus-host responses after intestinal transplantation. A note on this clone: Its antigen is not known.

Sequencing used immunoSEQ multiplex PCR; TCRdb keeps in-frame clones, though not all of them. The data contain about 100,000 clones, roughly 91% of them singletons. J gave up 4 bases and V 2 bases, and 9 bases lay outside the gene matches. The V gene's germline CDR1 is GTSNPN and CDR2 SVGIG (reference sequence). This CDR3 is built from 16 residues. This receptor was obtained from a human donor who was the organ donor for an intestinal transplant. Sequenced material: unstimulated CD4+ T cells sorted from spleen or lymph node cells, taken before transplant. The rearrangement links TRBV30 to TRBJ2-3; 10 bases align to TRBD2. The CDR3 sequence: CAWSPPGLAIADTQYF. CDR3 coding DNA: TGTGCCTGGAGTCCCCCGGGACTAGCGATCGCAGATACGCAGTATTTT.